This T cell receptor beta chain came from a study of blood T cell repertoires in COVID-19. V lost 3 bases to trimming and J lost 0 bases; unmatched junction nucleotides: 5. This CDR3 has 16 amino acids. In germline, CDR1 is SGHDT, CDR2 YYEEEE. In the study's own analysis: From reference gene primer amplification, estimates of nucleated cell counts were derived. Sequencing used immunoSEQ multiplex PCR; TCRdb keeps in-frame clones, though not all of them. V and J calls and clone size follow that table, whereas D and trimming were derived from the DNA. Here the sample spans under 100,000 clones, almost 85% being singletons.

The TCR sequence derives from a man in his 60s with acute or convalescent COVID-19. V usage is TRBV5-6 and J usage is TRBJ2-2, with TRBD2 matching over 7 bases. The sample was peripheral blood. CDR3 nucleotide sequence: TGTGCCAGCAGCTGGGAGGGAGGAGCGAACACCGGGGAGCTGTTTTTT. As protein: CASSWEGGANTGELFF.